Following are 2 T cell receptor beta chains from one sample sequenced in a study of blood T cells in healthy people across ages. Primed by a sample-barcoded 5' primer and a J-beta primer mix, a second PCR proceeded for about 6 to 12 cycles. Using its own MiXCR run on the 5' RACE reads, TCRdb lists one record per CDR3 protein. The profile shows under 800,000 distinct CDR3 sequences, around 20% of them singletons. Sequencing input: blood. The receptors here all came from a man aged 70 or older in good health.

This clonotype showed up many times. The V and J genes are TRBV7-2 and TRBJ2-1; 7 bases agree with TRBD2. CDR3 length: 15 amino acids. V lost 6 bases, J lost 7 bases, and 12 bases stayed unmatched. Per the germline V gene, CDR1 is SGHTA and CDR2 is FQGNSA. The CDR3 DNA sequence: TGTGCCAGCAGATTACCGGGACTACCGTGGAATGAGCAGTTCTTC. Protein: CASRLPGLPWNEQFF.

The rearrangement uses TRBV20-1 and TRBJ2-1; 10 bases map to TRBD2. V shed 1 base and J 4 bases; nucleotides not matched to a gene: 4. The CDR3 loop spans 15 amino acids. From germline, CDR1 is DFQATT and CDR2 SNEGSKA (reference sequence). The CDR3 nucleotides read TGCAGTGCTAGAGCTAGCGGGAGTATATACAATGAGCAGTTCTTC. It specifies CSARASGSIYNEQFF.